A selection of T cell receptor beta chains follows, all from one sample in a study of cytotoxic CD8 clonotypes in ibrutinib-treated CLL. Method: immunoSEQ multiplex PCR; TCRdb's copy keeps in-frame clones and lacks some. The data show 150,000 to 200,000 clones, roughly 88% seen once. This specimen consisted of PBMCs, obtained at disease progression, from a patient treated with ibrutinib. Every receptor here comes from a human donor with chronic lymphocytic leukemia. CDR3s include the opening cysteine and the closing phenylalanine or tryptophan. D genes are given only for firm matches. Size tells how often a clone was seen (once, few, many) or the class of an expanded clone, and some rows leave it out.

CDR3	DNA	size	J	V	D
CASSPTAGSPCNKYEKLFF	TGCGCCAGCAGTCCAACGGCAGGCTCTCCCTGCAATAAGTATGAAAAACTGTTTTTT	NA	TRBJ1-4	TRBV23-1	NA
CASSIPGGADTEAFF	TGTGCCAGTAGTATTCCAGGGGGCGCGGACACTGAAGCTTTCTTT	NA	TRBJ1-1	TRBV19	TRBD1
CASSYSGYSNQPQHF	TGTGCCAGCAGTTACTCTGGTTATAGCAATCAGCCCCAGCATTTT	NA	TRBJ1-5	TRBV6-5	NA
CASSTIGTSGAYNEQFF	TGTGCCAGCTCAACAATAGGGACTAGCGGGGCTTATAATGAGCAGTTCTTC	NA	TRBJ2-1	TRBV18	TRBD2
CASSLRYDGYNQPQHF	TGTGCCAGTAGTCTCCGTTATGACGGCTACAATCAGCCCCAGCATTTT	NA	TRBJ1-5	TRBV19	NA
CASSSPGRGGGRYEQYF	TGTGCCAGCAGTTCCCCGGGCCGCGGGGGGGGTCGCTACGAGCAGTACTTC	NA	TRBJ2-7	TRBV28	TRBD2
CASADPNTGELFF	TGTGCCAGTGCGGACCCGAACACCGGGGAGCTGTTTTTT	NA	TRBJ2-2	TRBV6-6	NA
CAWSQQGTYGYTF	TGTGCCTGGAGTCAACAGGGGACCTATGGCTACACCTTC	NA	TRBJ1-2	TRBV30	TRBD1
CASSATVPGELFF	TGTGCCAGCAGCGCTACAGTTCCCGGGGAGCTGTTTTTT	NA	TRBJ2-2	TRBV7-3	NA
CASTEAVNTEAFF	TGTGCCAGCACCGAGGCTGTGAACACTGAAGCTTTCTTT	NA	TRBJ1-1	TRBV7-9	NA
CAWGVPGTSNEKLFF	TGTGCCTGGGGGGTCCCCGGGACCTCTAATGAAAAACTGTTTTTT	NA	TRBJ1-4	TRBV30	NA
CASSPRPTGGSSYNEQFF	TGTGCCAGCTCACCGAGGCCAACAGGGGGGAGCTCCTACAATGAGCAGTTCTTC	NA	TRBJ2-1	TRBV18	TRBD1
CASSRLAGERDTQYF	TGTGCCAGTAGTAGGCTAGCGGGAGAAAGAGATACGCAGTATTTT	NA	TRBJ2-3	TRBV19	TRBD2
CASRLAGVTNTGELFF	TGCGCCAGCAGGCTAGCGGGAGTCACGAACACCGGGGAGCTGTTTTTT	NA	TRBJ2-2	TRBV10-2	TRBD2
CASSQERDRPDLFGEQYF	TGTGCCAGCAGCCAAGAAAGGGACAGGCCCGACCTCTTCGGGGAGCAGTACTTC	NA	TRBJ2-7	TRBV14	TRBD1
CASTPHRGGAEAFF	TGTGCCAGCACCCCCCATAGGGGAGGCGCTGAAGCTTTCTTT	NA	TRBJ1-1	TRBV6-6	NA
CASRGLAGVDLQETQYF	TGCGCCAGCAGGGGACTAGCGGGAGTAGATTTACAAGAGACCCAGTACTTC	NA	TRBJ2-5	TRBV5-1	TRBD2
CATSRGGQGGYEQFF	TGTGCCACCAGCAGAGGAGGACAGGGTGGGTATGAGCAGTTCTTC	NA	TRBJ2-1	TRBV15	TRBD1
CATKDGGKGEKLFF	TGTGCCACTAAAGACGGGGGGAAAGGTGAAAAACTGTTTTTT	NA	TRBJ1-4	TRBV15	NA
CASSFSRLQETQYF	TGTGCCAGCAGTTTTAGTAGACTCCAAGAGACCCAGTACTTC	NA	TRBJ2-5	TRBV27	NA
CSARDGTYQHF	TGCAGTGCTAGAGATGGGACGTACCAGCATTTT	few	TRBJ1-5	TRBV20-1	NA
CASRSGTGSYNEQFF	TGTGCCAGCAGAAGCGGGACCGGATCCTACAATGAGCAGTTCTTC	NA	TRBJ2-1	TRBV6-5	TRBD2
CATSSQVASGSNEQFF	TGTGCCACCAGCAGCCAAGTAGCTAGCGGGAGCAATGAGCAGTTCTTC	NA	TRBJ2-1	TRBV15	TRBD2
CASSSSGTQETQYF	TGTGCCAGCAGCTCTAGCGGGACGCAAGAGACCCAGTACTTC	NA	TRBJ2-5	TRBV11-3	TRBD2
CATSGASNQPQHF	TGTGCCACGAGCGGGGCGAGCAATCAGCCCCAGCATTTT	NA	TRBJ1-5	TRBV10-3	NA
CASSSELGADEKLFF	TGTGCCAGCAGCTCCGAGTTGGGGGCTGATGAAAAACTGTTTTTT	NA	TRBJ1-4	TRBV11-2	NA
CAISDSGRSSYEQYF	TGTGCCATCAGTGATAGCGGGAGGAGCTCCTACGAGCAGTACTTC	once	TRBJ2-7	TRBV10-3	TRBD2
CASSFRYTSRGDTQYF	TGCGCCAGCAGCTTCAGGTACACCTCGAGGGGGGATACGCAGTATTTT	NA	TRBJ2-3	TRBV5-1	NA
CASSLVAWREGTYNEQFF	TGTGCCAGCAGCTTAGTGGCGTGGCGGGAGGGCACCTACAATGAGCAGTTCTTC	once	TRBJ2-1	TRBV7-9	TRBD2
CASRTGTAAYEQYF	TGTGCCAGTAGAACCGGGACAGCCGCCTACGAGCAGTACTTC	few	TRBJ2-7	TRBV19	TRBD1
CAWRGPSDSPLHF	TGTGCCTGGAGGGGGCCGTCAGATTCACCCCTCCACTTT	NA	TRBJ1-6	TRBV30	NA
CASSESFAAIVRGYTF	TGTGCCAGCAGTGAAAGTTTCGCCGCCATTGTGCGCGGCTACACCTTC	few	TRBJ1-2	TRBV6-1	NA
CASSRSLSSGNTIYF	TGTGCCAGCAGCCGAAGTCTAAGCTCTGGAAACACCATATATTTT	NA	TRBJ1-3	TRBV7-9	NA
CASSLMSVTDTQYF	TGTGCCAGCAGCTTAATGTCAGTTACAGATACGCAGTATTTT	few	TRBJ2-3	TRBV7-3	NA
CASSLGTSGLLDTQYF	TGTGCCAGCAGCTTAGGAACTAGCGGGCTTTTAGATACGCAGTATTTT	NA	TRBJ2-3	TRBV7-9	TRBD2
CASSIRQGVGFEQYF	TGCGCCAGCAGCATCCGACAGGGTGTGGGGTTTGAGCAGTACTTC	NA	TRBJ2-7	TRBV5-1	TRBD1
CASSFASGNLRTETQYF	TGTGCCAGCAGCTTCGCCTCCGGGAACCTACGAACGGAGACCCAGTACTTC	NA	TRBJ2-5	TRBV11-2	NA
CASSRGQGTNEKLFF	TGTGCCAGCAGCCGGGGACAGGGAACTAATGAAAAACTGTTTTTT	NA	TRBJ1-4	TRBV2	TRBD1
CASSSQTGGLRETQYF	TGCGCCAGCAGCTCCCAGACAGGGGGCTTGCGGGAGACCCAGTACTTC	once	TRBJ2-5	TRBV5-1	TRBD1